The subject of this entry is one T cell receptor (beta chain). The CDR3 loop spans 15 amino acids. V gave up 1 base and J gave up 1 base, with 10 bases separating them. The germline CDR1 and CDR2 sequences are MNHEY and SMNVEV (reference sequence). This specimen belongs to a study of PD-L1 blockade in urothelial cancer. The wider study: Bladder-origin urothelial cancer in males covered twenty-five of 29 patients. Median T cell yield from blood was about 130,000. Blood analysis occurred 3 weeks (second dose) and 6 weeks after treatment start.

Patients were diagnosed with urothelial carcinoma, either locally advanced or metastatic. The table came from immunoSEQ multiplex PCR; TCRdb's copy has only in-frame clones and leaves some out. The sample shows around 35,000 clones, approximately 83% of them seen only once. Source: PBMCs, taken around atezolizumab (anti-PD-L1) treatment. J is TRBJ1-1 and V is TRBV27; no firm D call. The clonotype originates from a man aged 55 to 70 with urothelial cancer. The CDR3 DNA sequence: TGTGCCAGCAGTTTATTCCCCGACAAGAACACTGAAGCTTTCTTT. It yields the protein CASSLFPDKNTEAFF.